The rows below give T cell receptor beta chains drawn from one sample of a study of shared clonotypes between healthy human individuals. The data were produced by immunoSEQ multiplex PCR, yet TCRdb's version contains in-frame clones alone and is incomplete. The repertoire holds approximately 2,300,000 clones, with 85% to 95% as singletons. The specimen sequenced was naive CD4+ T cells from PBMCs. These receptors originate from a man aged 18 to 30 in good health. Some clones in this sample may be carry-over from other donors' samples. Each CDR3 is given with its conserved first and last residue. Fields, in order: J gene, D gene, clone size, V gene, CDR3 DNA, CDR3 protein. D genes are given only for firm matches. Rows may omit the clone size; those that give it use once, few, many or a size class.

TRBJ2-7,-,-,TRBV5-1,TGCGCCAGCAGCCCCCGTTTTCCCCCAGGGTACTACGAGCAGTACTTC,CASSPRFPPGYYEQYF
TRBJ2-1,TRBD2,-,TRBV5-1,TGCGCCAGCAGCTTGGGACTAGCGGGATCAAAGGGTGAGCAGTTCTTC,CASSLGLAGSKGEQFF
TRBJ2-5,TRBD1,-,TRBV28,TGTGCCAGCAGACAGACAGGGTCGTATGCGACCCAGTACTTC,CASRQTGSYATQYF
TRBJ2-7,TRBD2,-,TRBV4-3,TGCGCCAGCAGCCAGATACTAGCGGGAGCCCACGAGCAGTACTTC,CASSQILAGAHEQYF
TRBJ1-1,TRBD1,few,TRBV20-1,TGCAGCGGGACAGGGGAGTTTGAAGCTTTCTTT,CSGTGEFEAFF
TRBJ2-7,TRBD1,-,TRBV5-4,TGTGCCAGCAGCCGAGGACAGGGAGCCTACGAGCAGTACTTC,CASSRGQGAYEQYF
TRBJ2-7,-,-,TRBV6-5,TGTGCCAGCAGGGCGACTAGCTACGAGCAGTACTTC,CASRATSYEQYF
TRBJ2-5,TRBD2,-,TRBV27,TGTGCCAGCAGTTTGGGACTAGCGGGAGTAGAGACCCAGTACTTC,CASSLGLAGVETQYF
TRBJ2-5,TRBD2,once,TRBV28,TGTGCCAGCAGTTTAATAGGGCTAGCGGGAGGGTCCAGCCAGTACTTC,CASSLIGLAGGSSQYF
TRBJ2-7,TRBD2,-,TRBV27,TGTGCCAGCAGTCGCGCGACTAGCGGGGATTCCTACGAGCAGTACTTC,CASSRATSGDSYEQYF
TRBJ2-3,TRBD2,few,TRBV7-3,TGTGCCAGCAGCCTAGGACTAGCGGGGAACACAGATACGCAGTATTTT,CASSLGLAGNTDTQYF
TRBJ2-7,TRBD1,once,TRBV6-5,TGTGCCAGCAGTAGCCGGGACAGGGTCTACGAGCAGTACTTC,CASSSRDRVYEQYF
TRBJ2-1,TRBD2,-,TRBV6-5,TGTGCCACCAGACCGGGACTAGCGGGATACAATGAGCAGTTCTTC,CATRPGLAGYNEQFF
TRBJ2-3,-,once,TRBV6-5,TGTGCCAGCAGTTACTCTAGGGTGGATACGCAGTATTTT,CASSYSRVDTQYF
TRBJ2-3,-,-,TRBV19,TGTGCCAGTAGTCCCAGGTTTAGCACAGATACGCAGTATTTT,CASSPRFSTDTQYF
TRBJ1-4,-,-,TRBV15,TGTGCCACCAGCAGGGCCAATGAAAAACTGTTTTTT,CATSRANEKLFF
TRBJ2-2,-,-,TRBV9,TGTGCCAGCAGCGTATCAGGGGCTAACACCGGGGAGCTGTTTTTT,CASSVSGANTGELFF
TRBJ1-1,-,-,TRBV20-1,TGCAGTGTCAGCCCGGAGACTGAAGCTTTCTTT,CSVSPETEAFF
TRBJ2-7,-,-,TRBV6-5,TGTGCCAGCAGCCAAGGGGGCGAGCAGTACTTC,CASSQGGEQYF
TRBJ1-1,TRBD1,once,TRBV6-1,TGTGCCAGCAGTCAGAGGACAGGGAACACTGAAGCTTTCTTT,CASSQRTGNTEAFF
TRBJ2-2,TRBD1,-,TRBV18,TGTGCCAGCTCACCGGACAGGGGTCCCGGGGAGCTGTTTTTT,CASSPDRGPGELFF
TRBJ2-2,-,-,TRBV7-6,TGTGCCAGCAGCTCACAGGGCGGGGAGCTGTTTTTT,CASSSQGGELFF
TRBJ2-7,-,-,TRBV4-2,TGTGCCAGCAGCCAAGACTCGACCGGGGCCTCCTACGAGCAGTACTTC,CASSQDSTGASYEQYF
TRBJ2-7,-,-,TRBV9,TGTGCCAGCAGCGTGACTACTAGCTCCTACGAGCAGTACTTC,CASSVTTSSYEQYF
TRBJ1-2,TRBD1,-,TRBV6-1,TGTGCCAGCAGTGGAACCCTATACAGGGGTCGGGGCTACACCTTC,CASSGTLYRGRGYTF
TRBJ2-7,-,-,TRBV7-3,TGTGCCAGCAGCCCTCGGGACACGCTTGCCTACGAGCAGTACTTC,CASSPRDTLAYEQYF
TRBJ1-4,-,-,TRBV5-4,TGTGCCAGCAGTGGCGGGTTTTCTAATGAAAAACTGTTTTTT,CASSGGFSNEKLFF
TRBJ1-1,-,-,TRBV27,TGTGCCAGCAGTTTATGGCCGGGGGGCGACACTGAAGCTTTCTTT,CASSLWPGGDTEAFF
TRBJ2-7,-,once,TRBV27,TGTGCCAGCAGTAGAAGGGTTCGATACGAGCAGTACTTC,CASSRRVRYEQYF
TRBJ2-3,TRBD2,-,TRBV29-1,TGCAGCGTGCTCGGACTAGCGGGAGAGACCCCAGATACGCAGTATTTT,CSVLGLAGETPDTQYF
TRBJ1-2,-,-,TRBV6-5,TGTGCCAGCAGTTACTCTGGGGGTGCCAGTCGGGGCTACACCTTC,CASSYSGGASRGYTF
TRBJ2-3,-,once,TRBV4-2,TGTGCGGAGAACTGCGGAGGGAGCACAGATACGCAGTATTTT,CAENCGGSTDTQYF
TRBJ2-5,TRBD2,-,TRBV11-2,TGTGCCAGCAGTCCAAGCGGGATCCAAGAGACCCAGTACTTC,CASSPSGIQETQYF
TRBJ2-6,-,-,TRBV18,TGTGCCAGCTCACTACAAAGCTCTGGGGCCAACGTCCTGACTTTC,CASSLQSSGANVLTF
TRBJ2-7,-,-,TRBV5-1,TGCGCCAGCAGCTTGGGCGAAGGACCACCCTACGAGCAGTACTTC,CASSLGEGPPYEQYF
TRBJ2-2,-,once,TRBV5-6,TGTGCCAGCAGGGAATCAGGGGGGAGCACCGGGGAGCTGTTTTTT,CASRESGGSTGELFF
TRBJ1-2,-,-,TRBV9,TGTGCCAGCAGCGTAGGAGGGTTGAACTATGGCTACACCTTC,CASSVGGLNYGYTF
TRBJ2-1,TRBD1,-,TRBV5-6,TGTGCCAGCAGCCGGACAGGGGGCCTAAACAATGAGCAGTTCTTC,CASSRTGGLNNEQFF
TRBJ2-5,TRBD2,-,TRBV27,TGTGCCAGCAGTTTAAACGGCGCGGGAGCCGCTAGGGGAGAGACCCAGTACTTC,CASSLNGAGAARGETQYF
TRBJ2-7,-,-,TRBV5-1,TGCGCCAGCAGCTCAATCTCGTCCGGGGAGAACGAGCAGTACTTC,CASSSISSGENEQYF
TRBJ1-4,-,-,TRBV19,TGTGCCAGTAGTCTTCAGGGCTTTAATGAAAAACTGTTTTTT,CASSLQGFNEKLFF
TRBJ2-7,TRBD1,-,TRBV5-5,TGTGCCAGCAGCTTGTTGGGACAGGGGTACGAGCAGTACTTC,CASSLLGQGYEQYF
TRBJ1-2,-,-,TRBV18,TGTGCCAGCTCACCCAAGGACGGCGATGGCTACACCTTC,CASSPKDGDGYTF
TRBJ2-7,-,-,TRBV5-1,TGCGCCAGCAGGCCCCGGATCTTAGCGGTGGGGAAATCCTACGAGCAGTACTTC,CASRPRILAVGKSYEQYF
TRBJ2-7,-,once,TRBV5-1,TGCGCCAGCAGCAGTCAATCAGAGGCGTGGGGATACGAGCAGTACTTC,CASSSQSEAWGYEQYF
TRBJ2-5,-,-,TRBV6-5,TGTGCCAGCAGGGGGGGAGGACAAGAGACCCAGTACTTC,CASRGGGQETQYF
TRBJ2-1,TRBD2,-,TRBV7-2,TGTGCCAGCAGCTGGGGGACTAGTCCCCTTGAGCAGTTCTTC,CASSWGTSPLEQFF
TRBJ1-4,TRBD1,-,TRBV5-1,TGCGCCAGCAGCTTGGTAGTGCAGGGGGCCGAAAAACTGTTTTTT,CASSLVVQGAEKLFF
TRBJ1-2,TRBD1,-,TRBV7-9,TGTGCCAGCAGCAACAGGGGTAACTATGGCTACACCTTC,CASSNRGNYGYTF
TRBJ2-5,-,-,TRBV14,TGTGCCAGCAGCCGCCTGGGGGGTGGCGAGACCCAGTACTTC,CASSRLGGGETQYF
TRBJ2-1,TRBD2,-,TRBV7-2,TGTGCCAGCAGCTTACGGGGTAGCGGGAGCGTCTCCTACAATGAGCAGTTCTTC,CASSLRGSGSVSYNEQFF
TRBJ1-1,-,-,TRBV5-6,TGTGCCAGCAGCTTGACGGACACTGAAGCTTTCTTT,CASSLTDTEAFF
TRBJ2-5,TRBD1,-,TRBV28,TGTGCCAGCAGAACAGGGGGCCTGCAAGAGACCCAGTACTTC,CASRTGGLQETQYF
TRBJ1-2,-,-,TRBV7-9,TGTGCCAGCAGCTTAGAAAGCTATGGCTACACCTTC,CASSLESYGYTF
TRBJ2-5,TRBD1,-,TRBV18,TGTGCCAGCTCACCTATCGGACAGGGGTACCAAGAGACCCAGTACTTC,CASSPIGQGYQETQYF
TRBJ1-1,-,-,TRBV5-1,TGCGCCAGCAGCTACGGACAGCCGAACACTGAAGCTTTCTTT,CASSYGQPNTEAFF
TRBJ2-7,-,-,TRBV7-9,TGTGCCAGCAGCAAGGGGGGACTCTGGTCTAACGAGCAGTACTTC,CASSKGGLWSNEQYF